This T cell receptor (beta chain) was captured in a study of human T cells and chemical hapten exposure. Study context: Doses of diphenylcyclopropenone went to the patients' scalps weekly throughout the roughly 24-week study. Patch tests applied 0.01% DPC to the upper back, read at 6 days.

General study results and limits: TCRs whose frequency exceeded 1 in 1000 remained the same following DPC sensitization.

This clonotype was observed a handful of times. Its matching antigen is unknown. Time point: patch test 3, about 24 weeks after DPC sensitization. Treatment specified: therapeutic diphenylcyclopropenone sensitization with weekly scalp DPC. CDR1 and CDR2 from the germline V gene are SEHNR and FQNEAQ (reference sequence). Trimming cost V 3 bases and J 1 base; bases outside gene matches: 11. CDR3 length: 18 amino acids. Authors' analysis steps: Samples held a median of around 92,000 TCRs, range about 23,224–690,600. Using its own MiXCR run on the RACE reads, TCRdb lists one record per CDR3 protein. The V and J calls, along with clone size, are taken from TCRdb and not from the paper's own processing. The table includes 85,000 to 100,000 distinct CDR3 sequences, 27% detected once.

The chain recombines TRBV7-9 with TRBJ2-3; 9 bases map to TRBD1. The sequence derives from a man in his forties with alopecia areata. Some clones in this sample may be carry-over from other donors' samples. The source material was whole blood, sampled in connection with sensitization to the hapten diphenylcyclopropenone (DPC). DNA of the CDR3: TGTGCCAGCAGCTTGGCGGGACAGGGAGTTTCTGGCACAGATACGCAGTATTTT. Translation: CASSLAGQGVSGTDTQYF. Using reference TRBV7-9 and TRBJ2-3 for the parts outside the CDR3, the full variable domain is DTGVSQNPRHKITKRGQNVTFRCDPISEHNRLYWYRQTLGQGPEFLTYFQNEAQLEKSRLLSDRFSAERPKGSFSTLEIQRTEQGDSAMYLCASSLAGQGVSGTDTQYFGPGTRLTVL.